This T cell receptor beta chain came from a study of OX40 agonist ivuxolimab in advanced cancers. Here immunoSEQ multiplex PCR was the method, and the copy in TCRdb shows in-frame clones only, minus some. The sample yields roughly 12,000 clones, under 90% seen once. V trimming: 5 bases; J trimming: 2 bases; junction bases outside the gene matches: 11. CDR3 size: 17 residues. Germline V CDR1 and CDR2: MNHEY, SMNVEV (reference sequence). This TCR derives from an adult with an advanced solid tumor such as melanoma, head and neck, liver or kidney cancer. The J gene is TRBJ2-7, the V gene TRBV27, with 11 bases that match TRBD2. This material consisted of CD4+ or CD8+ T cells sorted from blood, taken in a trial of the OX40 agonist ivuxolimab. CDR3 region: CASSITTTSGVTYEQYF. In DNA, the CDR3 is TGTGCCAGCAGTATAACCACGACTAGCGGGGTTACCTACGAGCAGTACTTC.